The rows below give T cell receptor beta chains drawn from one sample of a study of cytomegalovirus exposure and HLA in healthy donors. Using immunoSEQ multiplex PCR, the repertoire was profiled, and TCRdb retains in-frame clones only, with some absent. The sample has 180,000 or so clones; 55% to 65% are singletons. The sequenced material came from PBMCs. These receptor sequences come from a man aged 40-49 years in good health and CMV-seronegative. Each CDR3 is given with its conserved first and last residue. D genes are given only for firm matches. Where a row states a size, it is once, few, many or the class of an expanded clone; other rows omit it.

J gene | D gene | clone size | V gene | CDR3 protein | CDR3 DNA
TRBJ2-1 | TRBD2 | . | TRBV5-1 | CASSPLAGVPNEQFF | TGCGCCAGCAGCCCATTAGCGGGGGTGCCCAATGAGCAGTTCTTC
TRBJ2-7 | . | . | TRBV21-1 | CASSKPRQGGTYEQYF | TGTGCCAGCAGCAAACCCCGACAGGGTGGTACCTACGAGCAGTACTTC
TRBJ1-4 | . | few | TRBV7-9 | CSSSVIVGMDGEKLFF | TGTTCCAGCAGCGTAATAGTCGGGATGGACGGTGAAAAACTGTTTTTT
TRBJ1-1 | . | . | TRBV30 | CAWSTGVGTEAFF | TGTGCCTGGAGCACGGGGGTGGGCACTGAAGCTTTCTTT
TRBJ2-7 | TRBD2 | . | TRBV6-1 | CASSEAVGERGGRYEQYF | TGTGCCAGCAGTGAAGCAGTAGGGGAGCGGGGGGGCCGGTACGAGCAGTACTTC
TRBJ1-1 | . | few | TRBV7-2 | CASSPQGQTNTEAFF | TGTGCCAGCAGCCCCCAGGGGCAGACGAACACTGAAGCTTTCTTT
TRBJ2-7 | . | . | TRBV7-8 | CASSLARATYEQYF | TGTGCCAGCAGCTTAGCCAGGGCAACCTACGAGCAGTACTTC
TRBJ1-1 | . | . | TRBV5-1 | CASKLGLGNTEAFF | TGCGCCAGCAAGCTGGGCCTGGGGAACACTGAAGCTTTCTTT
TRBJ2-6 | TRBD1 | . | TRBV10-3 | CAINDRELSGANVLTF | TGTGCCATCAACGACAGGGAACTTTCTGGGGCCAACGTCCTGACTTTC
TRBJ2-1 | TRBD1 | . | TRBV2 | CASSMRQGSYNEQFF | TGTGCCAGCAGTATGAGACAGGGATCCTACAATGAGCAGTTCTTC
TRBJ2-5 | . | . | TRBV7-2 | CASSLVQGPVETQYF | TGTGCCAGCAGCTTAGTACAGGGACCCGTGGAGACCCAGTACTTC
TRBJ1-1 | TRBD1 | . | TRBV7-2 | CASSIEQGTEAFF | TGTGCCAGCAGCATTGAACAGGGGACTGAAGCTTTCTTT
TRBJ2-2 | . | . | TRBV11-3 | CASSTGERNTGELFF | TGTGCCAGCAGCACCGGGGAGCGGAACACCGGGGAGCTGTTTTTT
TRBJ2-3 | TRBD1 | . | TRBV12-5 | CASCIGTGGGTDTQYF | TGTGCTAGTTGCATCGGGACAGGGGGGGGTACAGATACGCAGTATTTT
TRBJ1-5 | TRBD1 | . | TRBV7-8 | CASSGQGALQPQHF | TGTGCCAGCAGCGGACAGGGGGCCTTACAGCCCCAGCATTTT
TRBJ1-6 | TRBD1 | . | TRBV7-2 | CASSLTLGAGGSPLHF | TGTGCCAGCAGCTTAACCCTTGGGGCAGGGGGCTCACCCCTCCACTTT
TRBJ1-5 | . | once | TRBV7-2 | CASSPASVSYQPQHF | TGTGCCAGCAGCCCCGCATCAGTTAGCTATCAGCCCCAGCATTTT
TRBJ2-3 | TRBD1 | . | TRBV25-1 | CASSGQGKTDTQYF | TGTGCCAGCTCAGGACAGGGAAAGACAGATACGCAGTATTTT
TRBJ2-4 | . | . | TRBV11-1 | CASSLEGGFGNIQYF | TGTGCCAGCAGCTTAGAAGGCGGGTTCGGAAACATTCAGTACTTC